This T cell receptor (beta chain) is from a study of beta chain features in type 1 diabetes. This clone was observed a few times. The V and J ends lost 0 bases and 5 bases respectively, with 9 bases between them. There are 14 residues in the CDR3. CDR1 and CDR2 from the germline V gene are SGHNT and YYREEE (reference sequence). Expressed TCRB transcripts were sequenced, since all the RNA that had been isolated was reverse transcribed. Measured with immunoSEQ multiplex PCR; TCRdb has only the in-frame clones, and not every one. Of 300,000 to 450,000 clones in the sample, about 20% were seen once. The sequencing sample was made of naive CD4+ T cells from blood. The sequence was obtained from a woman aged 18-29 years in good health. The chain employs TRBV5-4 and TRBJ2-1; a weak D match, TRBD1 (5 bases). CDR3 amino acids: CASSLVPRDNEQFF. The CDR3 bases are TGTGCCAGCAGCTTGGTCCCCAGGGACAATGAGCAGTTCTTC.